The entry below describes one T cell receptor beta chain. The data were produced by immunoSEQ multiplex PCR, yet TCRdb's version contains in-frame clones alone and is incomplete. The sample records 2 million to 2.5 million clones, roughly 93% being singletons. The donors were all Caucasian adults (living in Nashville, Tennessee). V gave up 0 bases and J gave up 0 bases, with 12 bases separating them. Germline CDR1 and CDR2: MNHEY and SMNVEV (reference sequence). There are 17 residues in the CDR3. The data originate from a study of shared clonotypes between healthy human individuals. Sequenced material: naive CD4+ T cells from PBMCs. Documented subset: CD45RA+ positively selected. The J gene is TRBJ2-1, the V gene TRBV27, with D possibly being TRBD2 (6 bases). The clonotype originates from a man in his late teens or twenties in good health. Some clones in this sample may be carry-over from other donors' samples. The CDR3 DNA sequence: TGTGCCAGCAGTTTATCTTCCTATAGCGGCTCCTACAATGAGCAGTTCTTC. It specifies CASSLSSYSGSYNEQFF.